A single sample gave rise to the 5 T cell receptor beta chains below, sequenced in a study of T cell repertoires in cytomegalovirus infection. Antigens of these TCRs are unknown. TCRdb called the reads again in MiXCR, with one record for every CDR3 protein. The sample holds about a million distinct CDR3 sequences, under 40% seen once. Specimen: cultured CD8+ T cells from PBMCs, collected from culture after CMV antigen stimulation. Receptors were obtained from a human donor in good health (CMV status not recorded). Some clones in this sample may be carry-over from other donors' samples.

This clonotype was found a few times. CDR3 sequence reads: CASSPHTGPGYEQYF. DNA for the CDR3: TGCGCCAGCAGCCCCCACACGGGACCAGGGTACGAGCAGTACTTC. The chain has TRBV5-1 and TRBJ2-7; the D gene could be TRBD1 or TRBD2 (5 bases each). V was shortened by 4 bases and J by 4 bases, with 18 bases between the two germline ends. The CDR3 sequence is 15 residues long. CDR1 is SGHRS, CDR2 YFSETQ, per germline.

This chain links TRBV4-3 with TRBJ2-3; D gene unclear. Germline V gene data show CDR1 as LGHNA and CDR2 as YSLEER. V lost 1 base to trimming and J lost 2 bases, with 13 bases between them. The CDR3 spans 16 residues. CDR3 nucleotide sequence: TGCGCCAGCAGCCAAGTACCGGCCTCAATCACAGATACGCAGTATTTT. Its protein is CASSQVPASITDTQYF.

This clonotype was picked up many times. CDR3: CASSLTSLVSYEQYF. The CDR3 nucleotides read TGTGCCAGCAGCCTCACAAGCTTGGTTTCCTACGAGCAGTACTTC. The chain is built from TRBV7-2 and TRBJ2-7; D remains ambiguous. Trimming removed 5 bases at V and 1 base at J, with 15 bases between. The CDR3 loop spans 15 amino acids. Per the germline V gene, CDR1 is SGHTA and CDR2 is FQGNSA.

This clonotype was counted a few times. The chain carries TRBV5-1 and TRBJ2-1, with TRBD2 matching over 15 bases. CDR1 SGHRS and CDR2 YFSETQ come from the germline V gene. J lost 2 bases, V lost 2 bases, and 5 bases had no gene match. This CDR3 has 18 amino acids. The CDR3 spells CASSFRGTSGGPYNEQFF. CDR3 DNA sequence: TGCGCCAGCAGCTTCAGGGGGACTAGCGGGGGGCCCTACAATGAGCAGTTCTTC.

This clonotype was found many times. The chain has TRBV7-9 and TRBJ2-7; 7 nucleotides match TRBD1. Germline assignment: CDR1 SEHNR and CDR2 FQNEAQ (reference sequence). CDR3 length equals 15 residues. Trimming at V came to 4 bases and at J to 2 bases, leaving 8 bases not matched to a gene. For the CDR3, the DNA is TGTGCCAGCAGCTCGACCCGGGACAGACCCTACGAGCAGTACGTC. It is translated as CASSSTRDRPYEQYV.